This T cell receptor beta chain came from a study of shared clonotypes between healthy human individuals. This clone was seen a handful of times. There are 11 residues in the CDR3. V was clipped by 0 bases and J by 7 bases, with 7 bases between them. Per the germline V gene, CDR1 is GTSNPN and CDR2 is SVGIG (reference sequence). In the authors' methods: Junction-only immunoSEQ data arrived without quality scores, meaning filtering differed. Profiling relied on immunoSEQ multiplex PCR, and the TCRdb table lists in-frame clones only, not all of them. Clonal size and the V and J genes are those of that table, whereas D and trimming came from the DNA. The table has some 2.3 million clones, over 85% seen once.

This TCR came from a man between 18 and 29 years old in good health. Some clones in this sample may be carry-over from other donors' samples. Input material: naive CD4+ T cells from PBMCs. Subset specified: CD45RA+ positively selected. The chain employs TRBV30 and TRBJ2-7; perhaps TRBD2 as D (6 bases). The CDR3 spells CAWSVAGEQYF. CDR3 DNA: TGTGCCTGGAGTGTAGCGGGTGAGCAGTACTTC.